The 29 T cell receptor beta chains below come from one sample, sequenced in a study of human T cells and chemical hapten exposure (dated by TCRdb to the early 2020s). Libraries were prepared through RACE. Sequenced on a NextSeq 500. TCRdb itself trimmed the public reads at Q25 with fastp, ran MiXCR and retained productive beta chains. Identical CDR3 protein sequences are pooled into one entry, listed with their most common genes and DNA. In this sample the table shows 99,000 or so distinct CDR3 sequences, approximately 36% of which occur a single time. The ten largest clones add up to 2.5% to 3.5% of the sample. Read against the paper, the sample's time point label means: patch test 3, about 24 weeks after DPC sensitization. Sample treatment or condition, as interpreted from the label and publication: therapeutic diphenylcyclopropenone sensitization with weekly scalp DPC. Here the sequenced sample was whole blood, taken in connection with sensitization to the hapten diphenylcyclopropenone (DPC). These receptors were taken from a man aged 35 to 55 with alopecia areata. Some clones in this sample may be carry-over from other donors' samples.

This clonotype has a handful of counts. This chain connects TRBV6-6 to TRBJ2-7; D not resolved. Trimming cost V 0 bases and J 0 bases, with 15 bases left between them. The CDR3 loop spans 17 amino acids. Germline V gene sequence: CDR1 MNHNY, CDR2 SVGAGI (reference sequence). CDR3 amino acids: CASSYSRGQESSYEQYV. The CDR3 nucleotides read TGTGCCAGCAGTTACTCGAGAGGCCAGGAGAGCTCCTACGAGCAGTACGTC.

This clonotype was detected many times. The genes are TRBV28 and TRBJ2-7, with 11 bases matching TRBD2. The J segment lost 2 bases and the V segment lost 8 bases, leaving 11 bases of the junction unmatched. In germline, CDR1 is MDHEN, CDR2 SYDVKM. This CDR3 has 16 residues. CDR3: CASVQISSGRTYEQYF. CDR3 DNA sequence: TGTGCCAGCGTTCAAATCTCTAGCGGGAGGACCTACGAGCAGTACTTC.

The rearrangement links TRBV12-3 or TRBV12-4 to TRBJ1-1; D uncertain. The length of the CDR3 is 12 residues. V lost 7 bases to trimming and J lost 5 bases, with 11 bases between them. The CDR3 sequence is CASTLDETEAFF. The CDR3 DNA reads as TGTGCCAGCACCTTAGATGAGACTGAAGCTTTCTTT.

This clonotype has only a few counts. This chain joins TRBV3-1 and TRBJ1-6, with 9 positions matching TRBD1. Trimming removed 2 bases from V and 9 bases from J; junction bases left unmatched: 5. Germline CDR1 LGHDT, CDR2 YNNKEL (reference sequence). The CDR3 loop spans 15 amino acids. CDR3 nucleotides: TGTGCCAGCAGCCAAAGGGACAGGGTCGCTTCACCCCTCCACTTT. As protein: CASSQRDRVASPLHF. The variable domain in full, with the rest retrieved from reference TRBV3-1 and TRBJ1-6, is DTAVSQTPKYLVTQMGNDKSIKCEQNLGHDTMYWYKQDSKKFLKIMFSYNNKELIINETVPNRFSPKSPDKAHLNLHINSLELGDSAVYFCASSQRDRVASPLHFGNGTRLTVT.

This chain connects TRBV3-1 to TRBJ1-2, with D hard to call. Germline loops: CDR1 LGHDT, CDR2 YNNKEL (reference sequence). The V and J ends lost 3 bases and 4 bases respectively, with 12 bases between them. The CDR3 runs to 14 residues. CDR3 region: CASSQEAGGYGYTF. For the CDR3, the DNA is TGTGCCAGCAGCCAGGAGGCCGGCGGCTATGGCTACACCTTC.

A single count supports this clonotype. CDR3 residues: CSASVGGDQPQHF. The CDR3 nucleotides read TGCAGTGCTAGTGTGGGGGGCGATCAGCCCCAGCATTTT. The chain joins TRBV20-1 to TRBJ1-5, with TRBD1 as a possible D gene (6 bases). Deletions cut 3 bases from V and 5 bases from J, with 11 bases between. Looked up from germline, CDR1 is DFQATT and CDR2 is SNEGSKA (reference sequence). The CDR3 contains 13 residues.

This clonotype was recorded once. The rearrangement uses TRBV29-1 and TRBJ1-1; 9 positions match TRBD1. The trim removed 6 bases at V and 4 bases at J, leaving 15 bases unmatched. CDR1 is SQVTM, CDR2 ANQGSEA, per germline. CDR3 size: 16 residues. The chain's CDR3 is CSVALGTGILGTEAFF. For the CDR3, the DNA is TGCAGCGTGGCTCTGGGGACAGGGATTCTGGGCACTGAAGCTTTCTTT.

The sample holds a few counts of this clonotype. This chain uses TRBV3-1 with TRBJ1-2; 9 positions agree with TRBD1. The length of the CDR3 is 15 residues. The V gene's germline CDR1 is LGHDT and CDR2 YNNKEL (reference sequence). The V and J ends lost 1 base and 3 bases, in that order; junction bases with no gene match: 3. CDR3 residues: CASSQVGQGYYGYTF. CDR3 sequence (DNA): TGTGCCAGCAGCCAAGTGGGACAGGGCTACTATGGCTACACCTTC.

The chain combines TRBV5-6 with TRBJ2-5, with a weak D call TRBD2 (6 bases). This CDR3 has 13 residues. CDR1 SGHDT and CDR2 YYEEEE come from the germline V gene. With 6 bases removed from V and 5 bases from J, the gap between germline ends came to 14 bases. The CDR3 DNA sequence: TGTGCCAGCACACGGGAGTTGGTGGAGACCCAGTACTTC. Encoded protein: CASTRELVETQYF.

This clonotype came up a few times. The chain uses TRBV6-6 and TRBJ2-7; 11 bases fit TRBD2. Germline CDR1 is MNHNY and CDR2 is SVGAGI (reference sequence). V shed 2 bases and J 0 bases; nucleotides not matched to a gene: 0. The CDR3 sequence is 15 residues long. CDR3 residues: CASSYTSGSSYEQYV. In DNA, the CDR3 is TGTGCCAGCAGTTACACTAGCGGGAGCTCCTACGAGCAGTACGTC.

The sample holds a few counts of this clonotype. V gene TRBV7-9 combines with J gene TRBJ2-7; D is uncertain. Germline V lookup: CDR1 SEHNR, CDR2 FQNEAQ (reference sequence). V lost 10 bases and J lost 2, with 15 bases in between. This CDR3 spans 13 amino acids. The CDR3 reads CAITVDRPYEQYF. CDR3 sequence (DNA): TGTGCCATCACTGTGGACCGTCCCTACGAGCAGTACTTC.

J is TRBJ1-2 and V is TRBV20-1, with D uncertain. Germline V CDR1 and CDR2: DFQATT, SNEGSKA (reference sequence). V dropped 2 bases and J dropped 4 bases, with 14 bases sitting between them. The CDR3 spans 14 residues. CDR3 in DNA: TGCAGTGCTAGAAGGACTCCGGCCCCCTATGGCTACACCTTC. Protein: CSARRTPAPYGYTF.

This clonotype occurred a few times. V gene TRBV5-6 combines with J gene TRBJ2-2; TRBD1 might be the D (5 bases). Per the germline V gene, CDR1 is SGHDT and CDR2 is YYEEEE. The germline V and J ends were trimmed by 2 bases and 4 bases, with 9 bases remaining between them. The CDR3 contains 14 residues. The CDR3 loop reads CASSLQGATGELFF. CDR3 coding DNA: TGTGCCAGCAGCTTACAAGGGGCCACCGGGGAGCTGTTTTTT.

The chain links TRBV28 to TRBJ1-2; possibly TRBD1 for D (5 bases). The CDR3 consists of 11 residues. V was pared by 8 bases and J by 5 bases, with 9 bases between. Germline V gene lookup returns CDR1 MDHEN and CDR2 SYDVKM. As DNA, the CDR3 is TGTGCCAGCGGAGGGGTGTATGGCTACACCTTC. It translates to CASGGVYGYTF.

This chain links TRBV10-3 with TRBJ1-2; 8 bases match TRBD1. The V gene's germline CDR1 is ENHRY and CDR2 SYGVKD. The trim removed 3 bases at V and 2 bases at J, leaving 8 bases unmatched. There are 16 residues in the CDR3. For the CDR3, the DNA is TGTGCCATCAGTGAAAGGATACAGGGGGGGAACTATGGCTACACCTTC. It encodes CAISERIQGGNYGYTF.

CDR3 loop: CSVDGSSGANVLTF. The CDR3, as DNA: TGCAGCGTTGACGGGAGCTCTGGGGCCAACGTCCTGACTTTC. The chain joins TRBV29-1 to TRBJ2-6, with a tentative D call TRBD2 (6 bases). The CDR3 runs 14 residues. Trimming cost V 3 bases and J 0 bases, with 6 bases left between them. Germline V lookup: CDR1 SQVTM, CDR2 ANQGSEA.

The chain recombines TRBV5-1 with TRBJ2-3, with 10 bases matching TRBD2. Germline loops: CDR1 SGHRS, CDR2 YFSETQ. The length of the CDR3 is 16 residues. Trimming cost V 5 bases and J 5 bases; bases outside gene matches: 11. The CDR3 protein is CASRPQAGGPGDTQYF. CDR3 bases: TGCGCCAGCAGACCCCAAGCGGGAGGGCCAGGAGATACGCAGTATTTT.

This clonotype was detected a few times. J is TRBJ2-5 and V is TRBV21-1; the D call in the table, TRBD2, was not verified against the DNA. TRBV21-1 is a listed pseudogene. This CDR3 region has 15 residues. The CDR3 protein is CASSGETILEETQYF. Here the CDR3 DNA reads TGTGCCAGCTCTGGGGAAACTATACTAGAAGAGACCCAGTACTTC.

This clonotype was seen more than once but under ten times. The gene calls are TRBV4-2 and TRBJ2-3; 10 bases are a match to TRBD2. CDR3 length: 17 amino acids. The trim removed 4 bases at V and 5 bases at J, leaving 12 bases unmatched. The germline V gene has CDR1 LGHNA and CDR2 YNFKEQ. The CDR3 sequence: CASSLKGLAGDIDTQYF. CDR3 DNA: TGTGCCAGCAGCCTAAAGGGTCTAGCGGGAGATATAGATACGCAGTATTTT.

The chain is built from TRBV5-1 and TRBJ1-5; the D gene is possibly TRBD1 (6 bases). This CDR3 is built from 17 residues. Between the trimmed V and J ends, which lost 4 bases and 3 bases, there was a span of 20 bases. The germline gives CDR1 SGHRS, CDR2 YFSETQ. CDR3 DNA: TGCGCCAGCAGCCTGGCTCCCCTGGACAGCTACAATCAGCCCCAGCATTTT. The encoded protein is CASSLAPLDSYNQPQHF. The whole variable domain, remainder taken from reference TRBV5-1 and TRBJ1-5, is KAGVTQTPRYLIKTRGQQVTLSCSPISGHRSVSWYQQTPGQGLQFLFEYFSETQRNKGNFPGRFSGRQFSNSRSEMNVSTLELGDSALYLCASSLAPLDSYNQPQHFGDGTRLSIL.

The table lists this clonotype with a few counts. The J gene is TRBJ2-3, the V gene TRBV10-3; perhaps TRBD2 as D (6 bases). CDR1 and CDR2 from the germline V gene are ENHRY and SYGVKD. Between the trimmed V and J ends, which lost 7 bases and 2 bases, there was a span of 10 bases. The length of the CDR3 is 13 residues. In DNA, the CDR3 is TGTGCCATCACCCCGGGGGTCACAGATACGCAGTATTTT. Residues: CAITPGVTDTQYF.

In its sample, this clonotype was seen once. V is TRBV3-1 and J is TRBJ2-2, with 10 positions matching TRBD2. Germline V gene sequence: CDR1 LGHDT, CDR2 YNNKEL (reference sequence). V shed 0 bases and J 3 bases; nucleotides not matched to a gene: 4. The CDR3 runs to 17 residues. CDR3: CASSQDLAGVDTGELFF. The CDR3 bases are TGTGCCAGCAGCCAAGACCTAGCGGGAGTCGACACCGGGGAGCTGTTTTTT.

V usage is TRBV23-1 and J usage is TRBJ2-5; possible D gene TRBD2, 6 bases. TRBV23-1 is treated as an ORF (open reading frame) with a function not yet certain. The CDR3 is 16 residues long. Trimming stripped 0 bases from V and 6 bases from J, with 17 bases between. The CDR3 region is CASSQSLTPAGKTQYF. In DNA form, the CDR3 reads TGCGCCAGCAGTCAATCGTTGACACCGGCGGGGAAGACCCAGTACTTC.

This clonotype was picked up one time. The CDR3 nucleotides are TGTGCCAGCAGAAACTCCCCGAGAGCGGGAGGGGTTACGCAGTATTTT. Protein product: CASRNSPRAGGVTQYF. This chain connects TRBV12-3 or TRBV12-4 to TRBJ2-3; 10 bases fit TRBD2. The length of the CDR3 is 16 residues. V dropped 6 bases and J dropped 8; count of bases not matched to a gene: 14.

This chain uses TRBV6-2 or TRBV6-3 with TRBJ2-4; perhaps TRBD2 as D (5 bases). V lost 8 bases to trimming and J lost 5 bases, with 13 bases between them. Germline CDR1 and CDR2: MNHEY and SVGEGT. The CDR3 is made up of 13 amino acids. Here the CDR3 reads CASRPGEQNIQYF. The CDR3 DNA is TGTGCCAGCCGGCCCGGGGAACAAAACATTCAGTACTTC.

This clonotype was recorded a few times. The rearrangement uses TRBV20-1 and TRBJ2-5; the match to TRBD2 covers 12 bases. V was pared by 1 base and J by 3 bases, with 0 bases of the junction left unmatched. The germline V gene encodes CDR1 DFQATT and CDR2 SNEGSKA (reference sequence). The CDR3 has 14 amino acids. CDR3 nucleotide sequence: TGCAGTGCTAGAGGGACTAGCGGGAAAGAGACCCAGTACTTC. Translating gives CSARGTSGKETQYF.

CDR3 in amino acids: CASSWTGTSGRRSYNEQFF. The CDR3 nucleotides are TGTGCCAGCAGCTGGACAGGGACTAGCGGGAGACGCTCCTACAATGAGCAGTTCTTC. This chain links TRBV7-9 with TRBJ2-1; 14 bases are a match to TRBD2. CDR1 SEHNR and CDR2 FQNEAQ come from the germline V gene (reference sequence). The CDR3 loop spans 19 amino acids. With 4 bases clipped from V and 0 bases from J, the junction kept 8 bases outside the gene matches.

The J gene is TRBJ2-5, the V gene TRBV27; either TRBD1 or TRBD2 may fit D (5 bases each). There are 13 residues in the CDR3. V was shortened by 6 bases and J by 2 bases, with 10 bases between the two germline ends. Looked up from germline, CDR1 is MNHEY and CDR2 is SMNVEV (reference sequence). The DNA of the CDR3 is TGTGCCAGCAGGAAGGGACGGCAAGAGACCCAGTACTTC. Its protein product is CASRKGRQETQYF.

The chain joins TRBV12-3 or TRBV12-4 to TRBJ2-4; TRBD1 might be the D (7 bases). CDR3 length: 16 amino acids. V was clipped by 7 bases and J by 0 bases, with 16 bases between them. Written as DNA, the CDR3 is TGTGCCAGCACCCCAAGACAGGGACTAGCCAAAAACATTCAGTACTTC. This encodes CASTPRQGLAKNIQYF.